This T cell receptor (beta chain) was sequenced during a study of immune characterization of retroperitoneal liposarcoma. TCRdb used MiXCR to reprocess the PCR reads, holding one entry per CDR3 protein. The sample shows roughly 10,000 distinct CDR3 sequences, approximately 50% of them seen only once. Germline loops: CDR1 SGHTA, CDR2 FQGNSA. The trim removed 6 bases at V and 6 bases at J, leaving 7 bases unmatched. The CDR3 has 14 amino acids. The receptor's source is a female donor with retroperitoneal liposarcoma. The chain carries TRBV7-2 and TRBJ2-1, with 8 nucleotides matching TRBD2. Material: tumor tissue. CDR3 residues: CASRASGGSNEQFF. The CDR3 coding sequence is TGTGCCAGCAGGGCCAGCGGGGGTAGCAATGAGCAGTTCTTC.